The T cell receptor (beta chain) described here comes from a study of T-cell reconstitution after alpha-beta-depleted transplantation in children. Preparation of the TCRbeta library involved a method that used unique molecular identifiers. Via MiXCR, TCRdb re-called the PCR reads, giving one row per CDR3 protein. The sample includes more than 85,000 distinct CDR3 sequences, 9% to 12% of them seen just once. This clonotype was picked up a small number of times. The CDR3 loop spans 16 amino acids. Trimming left V 5 bases short and J 0 bases short, with 17 bases between. Germline CDR1 reads SGHVS; CDR2 reads FNYEAQ.

This TCR was recovered from a human donor who donated a stem cell graft to a child with acute lymphoblastic leukemia. Sample: PBMCs from the stem cell graft donor, taken from the stem cell graft. The chain has TRBV7-6 and TRBJ2-7, with D perhaps TRBD1 or TRBD2 (6 bases each). CDR3: CASSRLGGTSSYEQYF. The CDR3 coding sequence is TGTGCCAGCAGCCGACTTGGGGGGACATCCTCCTACGAGCAGTACTTC.